This T cell receptor (beta chain) was sequenced in a study of blood T cell repertoires in COVID-19 (dated by TCRdb to about 2020). Looking at the study overall: Samples covering the acute and convalescent phases of COVID-19 were provided by collaborators in the United States, Italy and Spain. The dataset comprised deeply sampled blood TCRbeta repertoires from subjects exposed to, actively infected with, or recovered from COVID-19. The material from the prospective study consisted of cDNA or gDNA derived from T cells, B-cell-depleted T cells, or PBMCs. The samples were drawn from the first 160 participants of the ongoing ImmuneRACE study and from 950 to 1,500 subjects provided by 6 global collaborators. HLA class I and class II types, where available, came from metadata supplied by the sample provider rather than from assay-based typing. A de-identified subject ID, COVID-19 status, age in years and sex were almost always included in the sample metadata. The repertoires were released in a freely available public database meant as a resource for research on the immune response to SARS-CoV-2. Study-wide conclusions, independent of this receptor: Clinical and demographic metadata were provided uncurated, with the amount varying by source and participant.

TCRbeta CDR3 regions were amplified from genomic DNA by means of the immunoSEQ Assay, a bias-controlled multiplex PCR. The study's processing was this. The number of nucleated cells in each sample was estimated from the amplification of reference gene primers within the assay. To quantify the absolute abundance of each unique TCRbeta CDR3 rearrangement, sequence reads were collapsed and filtered. For each sample, productive Simpson clonality was calculated as the square root of Simpson's diversity index over productive rearrangements. Drawn from immuneACCESS, this table holds only the in-frame rearrangements with V and J called that TCRdb kept. Clones are partly lost; checked studies trace under half to an unresolved V gene and leave the rest unexplained. Clone size and V and J calls were adopted from that table, with D and trimming inferred from the DNA. In this sample the table shows 15,000 to 20,000 clones, about 87% of which occur a single time. Approximately 12% of the sample is held by the ten biggest clonotypes.

Note on this clone: Which antigen it targets is not known. No base quality values were provided; no much bigger clone lies one nucleotide off.

Germline trimming amounts to 2 bases on V and 5 bases on J, with 6 as the count of junction bases outside the gene matches. Including the terminal cysteine and phenylalanine, the CDR3 comprises 14 residues. The sequence is cut down to CDR3 DNA, 42 bases in frame from base 1. The germline V gene (reference sequence) gives CDR1 as SGHNT and CDR2 as YYREEE. Whole blood was collected in K2EDTA tubes by collaborating institutions according to the institutions' own protocols. For TCRbeta analysis, collaborators shipped samples as frozen whole blood, isolated PBMCs, or DNA extracted from either of those sample types.

This sequence was found in a human donor in a cohort sampled during active COVID-19. Rearrangement joined TRBV5-4 to TRBJ1-1; TRBD1 lines up with 7 middle nucleotides. The sequenced material came from peripheral blood. CDR3 region: CASSFSPDRTEAFF. Read as DNA, the sequence is TGTGCCAGCAGCTTCTCTCCGGACAGGACTGAAGCTTTCTTT.